A selection of T cell receptor beta chains follows, all from one sample in a study of blood T cell repertoires in COVID-19. Sequenced by immunoSEQ multiplex PCR; TCRdb stores in-frame clones only, minus some. The sample comprises about 170,000 clones, approximately 79% of which are singletons, and around 20% rests with the top ten. Sequenced sample: PBMCs or T cells enriched from blood (not recorded which). These receptor sequences come from a woman in her 70s in a cohort exposed to, infected with or recovered from COVID-19 (not recorded which). Each CDR3 is given with its conserved first and last residue. A D gene is named only where the DNA matches it firmly. The size field is filled for only some rows; it gives once, few, many or a size class.

v_gene	d_gene	j_gene	abundance	CDR3aa	CDR3nt
TRBV3-1/TRBV3-2	NA	TRBJ1-3	NA	CASSREGGVANTIYF	TGTGCCAGCAGCCGAGAGGGGGGGGTGGCAAACACCATATATTTT
TRBV5-1	NA	TRBJ2-5	NA	CASREAAGSYQETQYF	TGCGCCAGCAGGGAGGCCGCGGGGTCCTACCAAGAGACCCAGTACTTC
TRBV7-9	NA	TRBJ1-1	NA	CASSNQGNTEAFF	TGTGCCAGCAGCAATCAGGGTAACACTGAAGCTTTCTTT
TRBV11-1	TRBD2	TRBJ2-5	few	CASSYSGSSETQYF	TGTGCCAGCAGCTATAGCGGGAGCAGCGAGACCCAGTACTTC
TRBV19	TRBD1	TRBJ1-1	NA	CATGQKNTEAFF	TGTGCCACGGGACAGAAGAACACCGAAGCTTTCTTT
TRBV20-1	TRBD2	TRBJ2-1	NA	CSASETSGRFWYEQFF	TGCAGTGCTAGTGAGACTAGCGGGAGGTTTTGGTATGAGCAGTTCTTC
TRBV2	NA	TRBJ1-2	NA	CASRWARANYGYTF	TGTGCCAGCAGGTGGGCCAGGGCTAACTATGGCTACACCTTC
TRBV3-1/TRBV3-2	NA	TRBJ1-3	few	CASSLRDWGFRAGNTIYF	TGTGCCAGCAGCCTCCGGGACTGGGGCTTTAGGGCTGGAAACACCATATATTTT
TRBV27	NA	TRBJ2-5	NA	CASSGWRGGETQYF	TGTGCCAGCAGCGGCTGGAGGGGCGGAGAGACCCAGTACTTC
TRBV6-2/TRBV6-3	NA	TRBJ2-1	NA	CASSPDSRSYNEQFF	TGTGCCAGCAGTCCCGACAGTAGGTCCTACAATGAGCAGTTCTTC